Listed below are T cell receptor beta chains from one sample, sequenced in a study of blood T cell repertoires in COVID-19. TCRdb's table, derived via immunoSEQ multiplex PCR, lists solely in-frame clones and lacks some. The repertoire holds approximately 100,000 clones, with roughly 92% as singletons. The material sequenced was peripheral blood. Receptors originate from a middle-aged man with active COVID-19. Each CDR3 is given with its conserved first and last residue. D genes are given only for firm matches. Size tells how often a clone was seen (once, few, many) or the class of an expanded clone, and some rows leave it out.

v_gene	j_gene	d_gene	abundance	CDR3nt	CDR3aa
TRBV13	TRBJ2-7	-	few	TGTGCCAGCAGCTTAGAGGGACTTTACGAGCAGTACTTC	CASSLEGLYEQYF
TRBV28	TRBJ1-5	-	once	TGTGCCAGCAGTTTAGGGCAGGGAAGTCAGCCCCAGCATTTT	CASSLGQGSQPQHF
TRBV27	TRBJ2-1	-	-	TGTGCCAGCAGGCCAAGTAGCTCCTACAATGAGCAGTTCTTC	CASRPSSSYNEQFF
TRBV27	TRBJ1-1	-	-	TGTGCCAGCAGTTTTGACAGGAACACTGAAGCTTTCTTT	CASSFDRNTEAFF
TRBV28	TRBJ1-6	-	-	TGTGCCACGGCCCCATTTACAGGGCTAAATAATTCACCCCTCCACTTT	CATAPFTGLNNSPLHF
TRBV5-5	TRBJ2-6	-	-	TGTGCCAGCAGCAACGGTCCCTCTGGGGCCAACGTCCTGACTTTC	CASSNGPSGANVLTF
TRBV24-1	TRBJ1-1	-	-	TGTGCCACCAGTGATTTGCACAGGGATGCGGCTGAAGCTTTCTTT	CATSDLHRDAAEAFF
TRBV28	TRBJ1-5	-	-	TGTGCCAGCAGCGGGAGCCTTAGCAATCAGCCCCAGCATTTT	CASSGSLSNQPQHF
TRBV6-1	TRBJ1-2	TRBD1	once	TGTGCCAGCAGTGAACGACAGGGGGACTGGTATGGCTACACCTTC	CASSERQGDWYGYTF
TRBV28	TRBJ1-5	-	-	TGTGCCAGCAGGGGAGATCAGCCCCAGCATTTT	CASRGDQPQHF
TRBV28	TRBJ2-7	-	-	TGTGCCAGCAGTTTACAGTCACAGACCTACGAGCAGTACTTC	CASSLQSQTYEQYF
TRBV5-1	TRBJ2-1	TRBD2	-	TGCGCCAGCAGCTTGGGGGTAGCGGGTTATAACAATGAGCAGTTCTTC	CASSLGVAGYNNEQFF
TRBV6-6	TRBJ2-7	-	few	TGTGCCAGCAGTTTCGACAGGACCGCGTCCTACGAGCAGTACTTC	CASSFDRTASYEQYF
TRBV7-2	TRBJ1-5	-	-	TGTGCCAGCAGCCCGGAGGCTCATAGCAATCAGCCCCAGCATTTT	CASSPEAHSNQPQHF
TRBV18	TRBJ2-7	TRBD2	-	TGTGCCAGCTCAATACTAGCGGGAGTCGACGAGCAGTACTTC	CASSILAGVDEQYF
TRBV4-1	TRBJ1-3	-	-	TGCGCCAGCAGCCAACTGGCATTCTCTGGAAACACCATATATTTT	CASSQLAFSGNTIYF
TRBV5-5	TRBJ2-3	TRBD2	-	TGTGCCAGCAGCAGGACTAGCGGGAGGGTTCGAGATACGCAGTATTTT	CASSRTSGRVRDTQYF
TRBV9	TRBJ1-1	TRBD1	-	TGTGCCAGCAGCGTGACAGGGGGCTTAACTGAAGCTTTCTTT	CASSVTGGLTEAFF
TRBV6-1	TRBJ2-2	-	-	TGTGCCAGCAGTGAGGCTAGTGTTGGGGAGCTGTTTTTT	CASSEASVGELFF
TRBV10-3	TRBJ2-1	-	-	TGTGCCATCAGTGAAGGGCAGGGGTTCGACAATGAGCAGTTCTTC	CAISEGQGFDNEQFF
TRBV5-1	TRBJ1-1	-	few	TGCGCCAGCAGCTTGGTTGGGCAGGGGAACACTGAAGCTTTCTTT	CASSLVGQGNTEAFF
TRBV19	TRBJ2-3	-	-	TGTGCCAGTTGTGGGCATCCGAGGGGCACAGATACGCAGTATTTT	CASCGHPRGTDTQYF
TRBV30	TRBJ1-2	-	few	TGTGCCTGGAAATCGGGAAGGGATGCTGGCTACACCTTC	CAWKSGRDAGYTF
TRBV4-1	TRBJ1-4	-	-	TGCGCCAGCAGCCAAGGGCCCGAACTGTTTTTT	CASSQGPELFF
TRBV6-4	TRBJ1-2	-	-	TGTGCCAGCAGTGACTCTCCGTTCGGGGGCTACACCTTC	CASSDSPFGGYTF
TRBV5-6	TRBJ1-2	TRBD1	-	TGTGCCAGCAGCTTGGGCGGGACAGGGAGGCCCCCGGATGGCTACACCTTC	CASSLGGTGRPPDGYTF
TRBV7-3	TRBJ2-1	TRBD2	-	TGTGCCAGCAGCTCCCAGACTAGCGGGAGGTCTGAGCAGTTCTTC	CASSSQTSGRSEQFF
TRBV5-1	TRBJ2-5	TRBD1	-	TGCGCCAGCAGCTCCCGGACAGGGGGCGCCGGTGTGTACTTC	CASSSRTGGAGVYF
TRBV6-2/TRBV6-3	TRBJ1-2	-	-	TGTGCCAGCAGTTACTCTTTTTTTCGGCAGGGCGGTGGCTACACCTTC	CASSYSFFRQGGGYTF
TRBV25-1	TRBJ1-4	TRBD1	once	TGTGCCAGCAGTGAATATTTTGTCGGGACAGATAATGAAAAACTGTTTTTT	CASSEYFVGTDNEKLFF
TRBV14	TRBJ1-1	TRBD1	-	TGTGCCAGCAGCCAAGATCAGAGAGGGGGCGCCGATACTGAAGCTTTCTTT	CASSQDQRGGADTEAFF
TRBV7-3	TRBJ2-1	-	-	TGTGCCAGCAGCTTAAGCAGAAGCTCCTACAATGAGCAGTTCTTC	CASSLSRSSYNEQFF
TRBV7-2	TRBJ1-3	-	-	TGTGCCAGCAGCCCCATGGGCAGAGGAAACACCATATATTTT	CASSPMGRGNTIYF
TRBV3-1/TRBV3-2	TRBJ2-2	-	-	TGTGCCAGCAGCCACGGAGGAATCACCGGGGAGCTGTTTTTT	CASSHGGITGELFF
TRBV14	TRBJ2-2	-	-	TGTGCCAGCAGCCAACTCACCGCGGTCGGGGAGCTGTTTTTT	CASSQLTAVGELFF
TRBV2	TRBJ2-1	-	-	TGTGCCACACTCGGACAGATCAATGAGCAGTTCTTC	CATLGQINEQFF
TRBV14	TRBJ2-7	TRBD1	-	TGTGCCAGCAGCCAAGGGACAGGATGGATGGAGCAGTACTTC	CASSQGTGWMEQYF
TRBV19	TRBJ1-3	-	-	TGTGCCAGTAGTGATTCAGGGCTGGCCGGAAACACCATATATTTT	CASSDSGLAGNTIYF
TRBV7-9	TRBJ2-1	TRBD2	-	TGTGCCAGCAGCCCGGGACTAGCGCGTGAGCAGTTCTTC	CASSPGLAREQFF
TRBV6-2/TRBV6-3	TRBJ2-1	-	few	TGTGCCAGCAGTTCCCTCGACTCTCTTACCTACAATGAGCAGTTCTTC	CASSSLDSLTYNEQFF
TRBV28	TRBJ1-2	TRBD1	-	TGTGCCAGCAGTGGGGCCGACAGGGGAGGATATGGCTACACCTTC	CASSGADRGGYGYTF
TRBV28	TRBJ1-4	TRBD1	-	TGTGCCAGCAGGACAGGGGGCGGCCCTAATGAAAAACTGTTTTTT	CASRTGGGPNEKLFF